The present T cell receptor beta chain was sequenced within a study of blood T cell repertoires in COVID-19. Study summary: Donors in the United States, Italy and Spain gave samples during acute or convalescent COVID-19. T cells, B-cell-depleted T cells, or PBMCs provided the cDNA or gDNA that served as material.

This clone was counted only a few times. The junction had 7 bases not matched to a gene; V was cut back by 3 bases and J by 10 bases. In germline, CDR1 is LGHDT, CDR2 YNNKEL (reference sequence). The CDR3 consists of 15 residues. Some clones are missing from TCRdb's copy, which holds only in-frame ones; the method was immunoSEQ multiplex PCR. This sample has under 55,000 clones, with over 80% found just once. Input material: peripheral blood. V usage is TRBV3-1 (or the pseudogene TRBV3-2) and J usage is TRBJ1-6; 9 bases are a match to TRBD1. This TCR came from a woman aged 80 or over with COVID-19, enrolled during active disease. CDR3 nucleotide sequence: TGTGCCAGCAGCCAGGTTGGACAGGGGCGATCACCCCTCCACTTT. As protein: CASSQVGQGRSPLHF.